These T cell receptor beta chains were read from a single sample in a study of T cells after posttransplantation cyclophosphamide. Sequencing used immunoSEQ multiplex PCR; TCRdb keeps in-frame clones, though not all of them. The sample has more than 3,000 clones, about 80% seen once. The sample comprised memory CD8+ T cells sorted from blood. The source is a woman aged 55-75 years in good health, CMV-negative, and a related stem cell transplant donor. Both conserved end residues are part of each CDR3. Some rows mark clone size as missing; the rest say once, few, many or name a class of expanded clone.

>TRBV4-1|NA|TRBJ2-1
CASSLLGGGPPITYNEQFF
>TRBV27|NA|TRBJ1-6
CASSLFSYNSPLHF
>TRBV10-3|NA|TRBJ1-6
CAISESVRDSPLHF
>TRBV7-8|NA|TRBJ1-2
CASSPYQGSYGYTF
>TRBV9|NA|TRBJ2-1
CASSVDSSYNEQFF
>TRBV28|NA|TRBJ2-2
CASSLVTGNTGELFF
>TRBV28|NA|TRBJ1-4
CASTSLDSPNEKLFF
>TRBV7-8|NA|TRBJ2-4
CASSRDGRGNIQYF
>TRBV25-1|NA|TRBJ2-2
CASSEAGGASGELFF
>TRBV6-8|NA|TRBJ2-5
CASGSSGSLGETQYF
>TRBV28|once|TRBJ1-4
CASSLYVGAGEEKLFF
>TRBV7-9|NA|TRBJ2-1
CASSLGGGDEQFF
>TRBV27|few|TRBJ1-5
CASSLVGQPDQPQHF
>TRBV28|NA|TRBJ2-7
CASSFTLRGAISYEQYF
>TRBV6-1|NA|TRBJ2-1
CASSEWLAGGDNEQFF
>TRBV19|NA|TRBJ2-1
CASSVGTSGLDNEQFF
>TRBV2|few|TRBJ2-1
CASGGQSSYNEQFF
>TRBV19|NA|TRBJ1-4
CASMTSIQGATNEKLFF
>TRBV1|NA|TRBJ2-7
CTSSQELGGELSYEQYF
>TRBV9|NA|TRBJ2-1
CASSAEGWTSRNNEQFF
>TRBV5-4|NA|TRBJ1-2
CASSLIQGGYGYTF
>TRBV19|NA|TRBJ1-1
CASSQVNTEAFF
>TRBV13|NA|TRBJ2-3
CASSFRLAGSTDTQYF
>TRBV28|NA|TRBJ1-6
CASSFPVETNSPLHF
>TRBV29-1|once|TRBJ1-2
CSVGQGKGYTF
>TRBV13|NA|TRBJ1-2
CASSSRDRVYGYTF
>TRBV2|NA|TRBJ2-6
CASSLSTGANVLTF
>TRBV27|once|TRBJ2-3
CASSFFGGNFGQYF